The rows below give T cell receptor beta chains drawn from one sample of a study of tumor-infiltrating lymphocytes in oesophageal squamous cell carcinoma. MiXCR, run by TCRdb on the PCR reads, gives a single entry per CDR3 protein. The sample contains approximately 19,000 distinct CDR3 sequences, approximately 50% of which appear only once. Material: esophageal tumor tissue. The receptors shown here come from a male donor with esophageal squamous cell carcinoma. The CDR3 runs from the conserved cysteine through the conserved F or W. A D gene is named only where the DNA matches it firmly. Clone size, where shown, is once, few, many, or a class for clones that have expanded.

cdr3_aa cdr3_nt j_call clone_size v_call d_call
CASSVDREREQFF TGTGCCAGCAGCGTCGACAGAGAACGTGAGCAGTTCTTC TRBJ2-1 few TRBV7-4 NA
CASSEARRGEQFF TGTGCCAGCAGTGAAGCGCGGAGGGGTGAGCAGTTCTTC TRBJ2-1 NA TRBV6-1 NA
CASSLQQGAMNTEAFF TGTGCCAGCAGTTTACAACAGGGGGCGATGAACACTGAAGCTTTCTTT TRBJ1-1 medium-sized TRBV28 TRBD1
CSVQNRQGSDTQYF TGCAGCGTCCAAAATCGACAGGGCTCAGATACGCAGTATTTT TRBJ2-3 few TRBV29-1 TRBD1
CASSQDRPSGREGTDTQYF TGTGCCAGCAGCCAAGATCGGCCTAGCGGGAGGGAAGGCACAGATACGCAGTATTTT TRBJ2-3 few TRBV14 TRBD2
CASSTTANTEAFF TGTGCCAGCAGCACGACAGCAAACACTGAAGCTTTCTTT TRBJ1-1 medium-sized TRBV7-9 NA
CASSFAREGETQYF TGTGCCAGCAGCTTCGCGCGGGAGGGGGAGACCCAGTACTTC TRBJ2-5 NA TRBV11-2 TRBD2
CASSAVGGGEQYF TGTGCCAGCAGCGCTGTTGGGGGGGGCGAGCAGTACTTC TRBJ2-7 few TRBV7-2 TRBD2
CASSPDLGLRETQYF TGTGCCAGCAGTCCAGATTTAGGATTGCGGGAGACCCAGTACTTC TRBJ2-5 NA TRBV12-3/TRBV12-4 NA
CASSSTSGRNYEQFF TGTGCCAGCAGCTCCACTAGCGGGAGAAACTATGAGCAGTTCTTC TRBJ2-1 NA TRBV28 TRBD2
CASSLYGDWANQPQHF TGCGCCAGCAGCCTTTATGGGGACTGGGCCAATCAGCCCCAGCATTTT TRBJ1-5 many TRBV10-2 NA
CASREAGSGNEQFF TGTGCCAGCAGAGAAGCGGGATCAGGCAATGAGCAGTTCTTC TRBJ2-1 NA TRBV12-3/TRBV12-4 TRBD2
CASSSGAGTIRYEQYF TGTGCCAGCAGTTCAGGCGCAGGGACTATCCGTTACGAGCAGTACTTC TRBJ2-7 many TRBV6-1 TRBD2
CASSGYETQYF TGTGCCAGCAGCGGGTATGAGACCCAGTACTTC TRBJ2-5 once TRBV7-8 NA
CASSSSGTGSYEQYF TGTGCCAGCAGCTCCTCCGGGACAGGGAGTTACGAGCAGTACTTC TRBJ2-7 NA TRBV7-3 TRBD1
CASSTWTGEGYTF TGTGCCAGCAGCACCTGGACAGGGGAGGGCTACACCTTC TRBJ1-2 NA TRBV7-2 TRBD1
CASSSAGDLDEQFF TGTGCCAGCAGTTCGGCGGGAGATTTGGATGAGCAGTTCTTC TRBJ2-1 medium-sized TRBV7-3 TRBD2
CASSQGETQYF TGTGCCAGCAGCCAAGGGGAGACCCAGTACTTC TRBJ2-5 NA TRBV7-9 NA
CASSLLGGETQYF TGTGCCAGCAGTTTACTCGGGGGAGAGACCCAGTACTTC TRBJ2-5 NA TRBV12-3/TRBV12-4 NA
CASSSVAGGPYEQYF TGTGCCAGCAGCTCGGTAGCGGGAGGCCCCTACGAGCAGTACTTC TRBJ2-7 NA TRBV7-2 TRBD2
CASSLTGGLSGEQYF TGTGCCAGCAGCTTGACAGGGGGCTTATCGGGAGAGCAGTACTTC TRBJ2-5 NA TRBV5-5 TRBD1
CASSRQGNTGELFF TGTGCCAGCAGCCGACAGGGGAACACCGGGGAGCTGTTTTTT TRBJ2-2 few TRBV11-2 TRBD1
CASREMGREKLFF TGTGCCAGCAGGGAGATGGGCAGGGAAAAACTGTTTTTT TRBJ1-4 many TRBV5-5 NA
CASSQDYNSGANVLTF TGTGCCAGCAGCCAGGACTATAACTCTGGGGCCAACGTCCTGACTTTC TRBJ2-6 many TRBV4-2 NA
CASSFWQREANEKLFF TGTGCCAGCAGTTTTTGGCAGAGAGAAGCTAATGAAAAACTATTTTTT TRBJ1-4 NA TRBV28 NA
CASSEIGLAAEYEQYF TGTGCCAGCAGTGAGATTGGGCTAGCGGCTGAATACGAGCAGTACTTC TRBJ2-7 many TRBV2 TRBD2